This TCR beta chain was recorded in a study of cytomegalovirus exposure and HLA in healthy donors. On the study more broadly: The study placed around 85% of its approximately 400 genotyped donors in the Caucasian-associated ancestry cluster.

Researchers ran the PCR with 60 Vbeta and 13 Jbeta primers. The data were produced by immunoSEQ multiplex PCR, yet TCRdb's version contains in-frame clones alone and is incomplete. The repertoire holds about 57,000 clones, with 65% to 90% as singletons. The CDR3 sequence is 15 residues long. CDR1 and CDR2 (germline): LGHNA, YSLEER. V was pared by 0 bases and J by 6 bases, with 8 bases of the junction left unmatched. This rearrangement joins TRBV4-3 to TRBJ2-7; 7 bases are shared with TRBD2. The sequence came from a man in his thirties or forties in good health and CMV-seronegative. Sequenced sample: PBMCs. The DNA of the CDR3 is TGCGCCAGCAGCCAAGATAGTGCGGGAGCGGGCGAGCAGTACTTC. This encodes CASSQDSAGAGEQYF.